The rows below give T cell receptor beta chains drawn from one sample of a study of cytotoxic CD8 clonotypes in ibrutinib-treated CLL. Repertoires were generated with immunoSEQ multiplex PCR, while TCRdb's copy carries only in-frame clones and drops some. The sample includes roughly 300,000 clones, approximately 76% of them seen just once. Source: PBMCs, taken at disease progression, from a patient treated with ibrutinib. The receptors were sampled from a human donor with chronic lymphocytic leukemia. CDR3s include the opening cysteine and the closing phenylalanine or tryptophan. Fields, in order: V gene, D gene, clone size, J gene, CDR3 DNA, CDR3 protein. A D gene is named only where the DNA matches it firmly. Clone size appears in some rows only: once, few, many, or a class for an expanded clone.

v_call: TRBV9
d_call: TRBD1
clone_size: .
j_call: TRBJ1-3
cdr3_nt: TGTGCCAGCAGCGCCCGGACAGGGAGAAACACCATATATTTT
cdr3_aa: CASSARTGRNTIYF

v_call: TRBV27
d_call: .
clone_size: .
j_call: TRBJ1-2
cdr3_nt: TGTGCCAGCAGTTCCGAGGGGAAGGGACGCTATGGCTACACCTTC
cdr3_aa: CASSSEGKGRYGYTF

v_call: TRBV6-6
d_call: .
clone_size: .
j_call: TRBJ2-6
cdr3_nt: TGTGCCAGTTCGAAGGGCTCTGGGGCCAACGTCCTGACTTTC
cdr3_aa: CASSKGSGANVLTF

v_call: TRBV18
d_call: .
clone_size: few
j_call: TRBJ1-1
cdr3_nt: TGTGCCAGCTCACCACCGCAGGGTGAAGCTTTCTTT
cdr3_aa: CASSPPQGEAFF

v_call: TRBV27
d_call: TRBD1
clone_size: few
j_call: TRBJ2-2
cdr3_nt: TGTGCCAGCAGTTTCCGACAGGGGGCGGGCGGGGAGCTGTTTTTT
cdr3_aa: CASSFRQGAGGELFF

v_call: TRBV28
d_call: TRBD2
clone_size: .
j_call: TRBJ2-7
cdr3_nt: TGTGCCAGCAGTTTAGGGGGTAGCGGGAGGGTCTCCTACGAGCAGTACTTC
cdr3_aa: CASSLGGSGRVSYEQYF

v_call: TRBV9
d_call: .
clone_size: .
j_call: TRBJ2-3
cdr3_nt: TGTGCCAGCAGCGTAGGAGCGTCAAGGGCGCAAGATACGCAGTATTTT
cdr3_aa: CASSVGASRAQDTQYF

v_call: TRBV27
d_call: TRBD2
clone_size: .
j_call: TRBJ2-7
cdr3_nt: TGTGCCAGCAGTTTATCAGGACTAGCTGGCGGCTACGAGCAGTACTTC
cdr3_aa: CASSLSGLAGGYEQYF

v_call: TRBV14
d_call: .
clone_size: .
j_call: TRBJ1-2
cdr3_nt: TGTGCCAGCAGCCAAGTCGCAGGCGGTGGCTACACCTTC
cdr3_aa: CASSQVAGGGYTF

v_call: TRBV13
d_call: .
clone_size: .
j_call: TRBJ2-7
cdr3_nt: TGTGCCAGTTTGAGGCGGGGCTTTACCGAGCAGTACTTC
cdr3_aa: CASLRRGFTEQYF

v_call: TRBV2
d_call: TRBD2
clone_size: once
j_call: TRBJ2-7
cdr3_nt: TGTGCCAGCACGACTAGCGGTAACTACGAGCAGTACTTC
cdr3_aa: CASTTSGNYEQYF

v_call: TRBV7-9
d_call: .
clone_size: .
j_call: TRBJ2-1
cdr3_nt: TGTGCCAGCAGCTTACCGGGAGACAGAAGGGGAAATGAGCAGTTCTTC
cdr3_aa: CASSLPGDRRGNEQFF

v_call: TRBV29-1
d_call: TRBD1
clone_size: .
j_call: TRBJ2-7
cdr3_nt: TGCAGCGTTGAATCCGGACAGGGTTGGGAGCAGTACTTC
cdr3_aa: CSVESGQGWEQYF

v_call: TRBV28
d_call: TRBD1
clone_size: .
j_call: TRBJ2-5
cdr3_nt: TGTGCCAGCAGTGCGGACAGGTTAGAGACCCAGTACTTC
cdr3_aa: CASSADRLETQYF

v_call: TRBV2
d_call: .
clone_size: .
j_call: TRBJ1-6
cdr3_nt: TGTGCCAGCAGAAATAATTCACCCCTCCACTTT
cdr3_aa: CASRNNSPLHF

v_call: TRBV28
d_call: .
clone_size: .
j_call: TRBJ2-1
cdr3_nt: TGTGCCAGCAGTTCCCTACTTGACAGTGACAATGAGCAGTTCTTC
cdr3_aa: CASSSLLDSDNEQFF

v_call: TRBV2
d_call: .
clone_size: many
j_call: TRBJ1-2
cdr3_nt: TGTGCCAGTCGGGACTCTGGTGCTTATGGCTACACCTTC
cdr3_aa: CASRDSGAYGYTF

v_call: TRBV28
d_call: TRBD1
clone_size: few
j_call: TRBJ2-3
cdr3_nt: TGTGCCAGCAGGACAGGGTACACAGATACGCAGTATTTT
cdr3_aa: CASRTGYTDTQYF

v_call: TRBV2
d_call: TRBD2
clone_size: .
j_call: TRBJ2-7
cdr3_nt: TGTGCCAGCAGTGAATGGGGGAGGGATAAGTACTTC
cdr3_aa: CASSEWGRDKYF

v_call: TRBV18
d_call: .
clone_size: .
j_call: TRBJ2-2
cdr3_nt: TGTGCCAGCTCACCACGAGGTCGTCAGGACACCGGGGAGCTGTTTTTT
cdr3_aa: CASSPRGRQDTGELFF

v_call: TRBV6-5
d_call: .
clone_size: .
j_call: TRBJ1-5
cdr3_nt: TGTGCCAGCAGACAGGTGCAGCATCAGCCCCAGCATTTT
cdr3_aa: CASRQVQHQPQHF

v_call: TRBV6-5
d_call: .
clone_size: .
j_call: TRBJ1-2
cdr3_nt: TGTGCCAGCAGTTACGGGGGGGGCTACACCTTC
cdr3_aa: CASSYGGGYTF

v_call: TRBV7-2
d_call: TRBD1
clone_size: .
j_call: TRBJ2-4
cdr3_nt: TGTGCCAGCAGCTTAGCGCCCGGGACAGGGGGAATATTC
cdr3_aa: CASSLAPGTGGIF